The entry below gives a single T cell receptor beta chain sequence along with its context. This record comes from a study of cytomegalovirus exposure and HLA in healthy donors. Amplification used 60 Vbeta primers and 13 Jbeta primers. Produced via immunoSEQ multiplex PCR; TCRdb's table is partial and in-frame only. This sample yields 150,000 to 200,000 clones, of which roughly three quarters are seen a single time; 2% to 2.5% belongs to the top ten. The CDR3 is 15 amino acids. CDR1 is LGHNA and CDR2 is YNFKEQ in the germline V gene. The germline V and J ends were trimmed by 0 bases and 0 bases, with 6 bases remaining between them.

The source is a woman under 40 in good health and CMV-seropositive. This rearrangement joins TRBV4-2 to TRBJ1-3; no firm D call. Sequenced: PBMCs. The CDR3 nucleotides are TGTGCCAGCAGCCAAGAACACAGCTCTGGAAACACCATATATTTT. As protein: CASSQEHSSGNTIYF.